The next 22 T cell receptor beta chains were all read from a single sample in a study of metastatic and nonmetastatic thyroid tumors. Patients had received no treatment of any kind before thyroid surgery. TCRdb re-called the PCR reads through MiXCR. Among approximately 90,000 clones listed, approximately 11% were seen once. Sequencing used blood. The receptor source for this set is a female donor with papillary thyroid cancer or a benign thyroid nodule (not recorded which). Some clones in this sample may be carry-over from other donors' samples.

In this sample, this clone turned up many times. The chain couples TRBV19 to TRBJ2-1; D is ambiguous. The V end lost 0 bases, the J end lost 3 bases, and 15 bases lay between the germline ends. Germline assignment: CDR1 LNHDA and CDR2 SQIVND (reference sequence). The CDR3 is made up of 17 amino acids. The CDR3 DNA is TGTGCCAGTAGTATAGATCGATTCAGCCCAAGCTACAATGAGCAGTTCTTC. Protein sequence: CASSIDRFSPSYNEQFF.

A note on this clone: Within the sample, other DNA sequences also encode this same CDR3. This chain connects TRBV9 to TRBJ2-3, with 10 positions matching TRBD2. Losses at the gene ends were 0 bases for V and 3 bases for J; bases not matched to a gene: 4. Germline CDR1 and CDR2: SGDLS and YYNGEE. The length of the CDR3 is 16 residues. The CDR3 DNA follows: TGTGCCAGCAGCGTAGCCCCACTAGCGGGAACAGATACGCAGTATTTT. The encoded protein is CASSVAPLAGTDTQYF.

This clone was detected ten times or more. The CDR3 reads CSAAPPAGKAYEQYF. The CDR3 nucleotides are TGCAGTGCAGCGCCTCCAGCGGGTAAGGCTTACGAGCAGTACTTC. The chain recombines TRBV20-1 with TRBJ2-7, with a weak D call TRBD2 (6 bases). Deletions cut 6 bases from V and 4 bases from J, with 22 bases between. CDR1 is DFQATT, CDR2 SNEGSKA, per germline (reference sequence). The CDR3 runs to 15 residues.

This clone came up many times. The chain couples TRBV29-1 to TRBJ2-5, with D perhaps matching TRBD1 (8 bases). With 6 bases removed from V and 7 bases from J, the gap between germline ends came to 18 bases. The germline V gene encodes CDR1 SQVTM and CDR2 ANQGSEA. The CDR3 spans 13 residues. The CDR3 region is CSVAQGGGRTQYF. CDR3 bases: TGCAGCGTGGCACAGGGGGGGGGGAGGACCCAGTACTTC.

This clone was detected a few times. A much larger clone differs from this one at a single base, so this may be a read error. The V call is TRBV19, the J call TRBJ2-3, with unresolved D. The CDR3 is 11 residues long. Germline lookup yields CDR1 LNHDA and CDR2 SQIVND (reference sequence). V was pared by 3 bases and J by 6 bases, with 4 bases between. The DNA for the CDR3 is TGTGCCAGTAGTATTTATGATACGCAGTATTTT. It specifies CASSIYDTQYF.

This clone came up many times. The chain is built from TRBV3-1 and TRBJ2-4; TRBD2 matches 7 bases. V gave up 1 base and J gave up 0 bases; unmatched junction bases: 0. The CDR3 is 15 amino acids. Germline CDR1 LGHDT, CDR2 YNNKEL (reference sequence). CDR3 in DNA: TGTGCCAGCAGCCAAGGCGGGGGAGCCAAAAACATTCAGTACTTC. Translating it yields CASSQGGGAKNIQYF.

This clone was seen many times. A read error may account for a junction end that differs from germline. The chain links TRBV6-5 to TRBJ2-2; weak D call: TRBD2 (5 bases). CDR1 and CDR2 from the germline V gene are MNHEY and SVGAGI. This CDR3 has 14 amino acids. The CDR3 bases are TGTGCCAGCACTTACCGGGAAAACACCGGGGAGCTGTTTTTT. This encodes CASTYRENTGELFF.

Comment on this clone: The sample has other DNA sequences that encode this CDR3 too. The rearrangement links TRBV6-2 or TRBV6-3 to TRBJ1-1; D unresolved. Looked up from germline, CDR1 is MNHEY and CDR2 is SVGEGT. The V end was cut by 7 bases, the J end by 2 bases, with 17 bases between. The CDR3 contains 15 residues. The CDR3 DNA reads TGTGCCAGCACCCTGACTGCGGGAGGTAACACTGAAGCTTTCTTT. Protein: CASTLTAGGNTEAFF.

On this clone: It may be a read error: a sequence one base away is much more abundant. The rearrangement joins TRBV20-1 to TRBJ2-7; no firm D call. This CDR3 region has 13 residues. Germline loops: CDR1 DFQATT, CDR2 SNEGSKA (reference sequence). V was trimmed by 4 bases and J by 0 bases, leaving 10 bases between them. CDR3 DNA sequence: TGCAGTGCTAAGCCAGTGAGCTCCTACGAGCAGTACTTC. Protein: CSAKPVSSYEQYF.

This clone has a count of ten or more. The chain has TRBV2 and TRBJ1-2; possible D gene TRBD1, 5 bases. In germline, CDR1 is SNHLY, CDR2 FYNNEI. This CDR3 has 15 residues. V was shortened by 5 bases and J by 0 bases, with 13 bases between the two germline ends. Here the CDR3 DNA reads TGTGCCAGCAGTACCCGACAGACAGCTAACTATGGCTACACCTTC. As protein: CASSTRQTANYGYTF.

This clone was observed at least ten times. The rearrangement uses TRBV20-1 and TRBJ1-5; D gene ambiguous. The CDR3 has 15 residues. CDR1 is DFQATT and CDR2 is SNEGSKA in the germline V gene (reference sequence). The V end lost 6 bases, the J end lost 0 bases, and 15 bases lay between the germline ends. CDR3 in DNA: TGCAGTGCCCTAGGACGGACCCTTAGCAATCAGCCCCAGCATTTT. Translation gives CSALGRTLSNQPQHF.

This clone was counted ten times or more. The chain couples TRBV25-1 to TRBJ2-3, with TRBD2 identical over 7 bases. V trimming: 4 bases; J trimming: 5 bases; junction bases outside the gene matches: 15. CDR3 size: 17 residues. Germline-derived CDR1 and CDR2 are MGHDK and SYGVNS. The CDR3 coding sequence is TGTGCCAGCAGTGCTGGTAGCGGGCCGTCCCTCGGAGATACGCAGTATTTT. This sequence encodes CASSAGSGPSLGDTQYF. Based on the CDR3 plus reference TRBV25-1 and TRBJ2-3, the full variable domain is EADIYQTPRYLVIGTGKKITLECSQTMGHDKMYWYQQDPGMELHLIHYSYGVNSTEKGDLSSESTVSRIRTEHFPLTLESARPSHTSQYLCASSAGSGPSLGDTQYFGPGTRLTVL.

A note on this clone: This may stem from a read error, because a much larger clone lies one nucleotide away. The same CDR3 is also encoded by other DNA sequences in this sample. In nucleotides, the CDR3 is TGTAGCGCAAACAGGGATGCTAACTATGGCTACACCTTC. Translating it yields CSANRDANYGYTF. The chain is built from TRBV29-1 and TRBJ1-2, with a possible D match to TRBD1 (6 bases). This CDR3 contains 13 residues. Germline CDR1 reads SQVTM; CDR2 reads ANQGSEA.

This clone was recorded many times. The rearrangement joins TRBV6-6 to TRBJ1-4; unclear D gene. Trimming removed 2 bases from V and 4 bases from J, with 17 bases in between. This CDR3 is 17 amino acids long. Germline-derived CDR1 and CDR2 are MNHNY and SVGAGI (reference sequence). The chain's CDR3 is CASSYPKGEADNEKLFF. The CDR3 DNA follows: TGTGCCAGCAGTTACCCCAAGGGTGAAGCCGATAATGAAAAACTGTTTTTT.

As for this clone: One base away lies a much larger clone, so this may be a sequencing read error. The chain employs TRBV9 and TRBJ2-3, with D uncertain. Between the trimmed V and J ends, which lost 2 bases and 3 bases, there was a span of 16 bases. Germline CDR1 SGDLS, CDR2 YYNGEE. The CDR3 consists of 16 residues. CDR3 in amino acids: CASSVSTWRFTDTQYF. DNA for the CDR3: TGTGCCAGCAGCGTTTCGACATGGCGGTTTACAGATACGCAGTATTTT. The complete variable domain, with remaining parts taken from reference TRBV9 and TRBJ2-3, reads DSGVTQTPKHLITATGQRVTLRCSPRSGDLSVYWYQQSLDQGLQFLIQYYNGEERAKGNILERFSAQQFPDLHSELNLSSLELGDSALYFCASSVSTWRFTDTQYFGPGTRLTVL.

This clone occurred many times. The chain carries TRBV28 and TRBJ2-1; possibly TRBD2 for D (5 bases). Germline V gene sequence: CDR1 MDHEN, CDR2 SYDVKM. V lost 7 bases and J lost 9, with 16 bases in between. The CDR3 loop spans 13 amino acids. CDR3 DNA sequence: TGTGCCAGCACCCTTCCCCAAGAGGGTGAGCAGTTCTTC. The encoded protein is CASTLPQEGEQFF.

The V call is TRBV20-1, the J call TRBJ2-7; TRBD2 matches 8 bases. The CDR3 has 14 amino acids. The V gene end was trimmed by 0 bases and the J gene end by 6 bases; junction bases not matched to a gene: 7. Germline-derived CDR1 and CDR2 are DFQATT and SNEGSKA (reference sequence). The CDR3 sequence: CSAREPAGVVEQYF. The CDR3 coding sequence is TGCAGTGCTAGAGAGCCAGCGGGAGTGGTCGAGCAGTACTTC.

At least ten counts were recorded for this clone. This sequence joins TRBV6-1 and TRBJ2-2; 11 nucleotides agree with TRBD1. CDR1 is MNHNS and CDR2 is SASEGT in the germline V gene. Trimming at V came to 5 bases and at J to 7 bases, leaving 9 bases not matched to a gene. The CDR3 is 16 residues long. CDR3 region: CASSSRTGGVSGELFF. The CDR3 nucleotides read TGTGCCAGCAGTTCTAGGACAGGGGGCGTGAGCGGGGAGCTGTTTTTT.

This clone was seen repeatedly, ten times or more. This same CDR3 is encoded by further DNA sequences in the sample. The chain employs TRBV20-1 and TRBJ2-1; 7 nucleotides match TRBD1. V dropped 7 bases and J dropped 7; count of bases not matched to a gene: 13. This CDR3 is built from 14 residues. From germline, CDR1 is DFQATT and CDR2 SNEGSKA (reference sequence). Written as DNA, the CDR3 is TGCAGTGTATTGTCCGGGACAGCAAAGAATGAGCAGTTCTTC. Translated: CSVLSGTAKNEQFF.

This clone was recorded at least ten times. Other DNA sequences in this specimen translate into the identical CDR3. This chain connects TRBV2 to TRBJ2-3; 11 bases map to TRBD2. V was pared by 8 bases and J by 3 bases, with 13 bases of the junction left unmatched. The CDR3 spans 17 residues. CDR1 and CDR2 from the germline V gene are SNHLY and FYNNEI. CDR3 sequence reads: CASPTGTSGGRTDTQYF. The CDR3 DNA sequence: TGTGCCAGCCCCACCGGGACTAGCGGCGGAAGAACAGATACGCAGTATTTT.

This clone was seen at least ten times. V gene TRBV4-3 combines with J gene TRBJ1-4; D gene unclear. Germline V gives CDR1 LGHNA, CDR2 YSLEER. The CDR3 length is 18 residues. V gave up 0 bases and J gave up 4 bases, with 18 bases separating them. This CDR3 is CASSQDLVYRGLNEKLFF. CDR3 in DNA: TGCGCCAGCAGCCAAGATTTGGTGTACCGAGGGCTTAATGAAAAACTGTTTTTT.

Within the sample, this clone is medium-sized (0.01 to 0.1%). The V and J genes are TRBV4-1 and TRBJ2-3, with 11 positions matching TRBD2. J lost 0 bases, V lost 2 bases, and 7 bases had no gene match. Germline CDR1 MGHRA, CDR2 YSYEKL. The length of the CDR3 is 18 residues. The CDR3 DNA is TGCGCCAGCAGCCAACGCTTAACTAGCGGGAGTAGCACAGATACGCAGTATTTT. Translating it yields CASSQRLTSGSSTDTQYF.